This note documents a single T cell receptor beta chain sequence. Its antigen remains unidentified. A CD45RA-negative memory subset and a CD45RA+ naive subset were separated from the CD4+ cells. This CDR3 has 15 amino acids. V lost 7 bases, J lost 1 base, and 13 bases lay in between. Germline lookup yields CDR1 MDHEN and CDR2 SYDVKM. Using immunoSEQ multiplex PCR, the repertoire was profiled, and TCRdb retains in-frame clones only, with some absent. Of over a million clones listed, 98% are singletons. The sample comes from a study of shared clonotypes between healthy human individuals. Study in general: Plates per donor: three CD4 naive, three CD4 memory, two CD8 naive, one CD8 memory.

Study-wide results and caveats: The rarefaction results pointed to incomplete sorted-subset sequencing despite large depth. Compared with clonotypes that all four donors shared, non-shared clonotypes had lower generation probabilities.

The chain employs TRBV28 and TRBJ2-2, with a weak D call TRBD1 (6 bases). The sequencing sample was made of naive CD4+ T cells sorted from blood. The subset here: CD45RA+ positively selected. This receptor was identified in a man aged 25-45 years in good health. The CDR3 coding sequence is TGTGCCAGCATCTCAGGGGTCAGGAACACCGGGGAGCTGTTTTTT. Amino acid sequence: CASISGVRNTGELFF.